This TCR beta chain was captured in a study of OX40 agonist ivuxolimab in advanced cancers. Study overall: Participants averaged approximately 60 years of age (range about 23 to 79) and were 82.7% male.

In germline, CDR1 is MNHEY, CDR2 SMNVEV (reference sequence). V dropped 3 bases and J dropped 5 bases, with 8 bases sitting between them. This CDR3 is 13 amino acids long. Profiled with immunoSEQ multiplex PCR; TCRdb holds only in-frame clones, not every one. The repertoire consists of 65,000 or so clones, with more than 75% occurring once and the leading ten covering about 2.5%. This TCR was sampled from an adult with an advanced solid tumor such as melanoma, head and neck, liver or kidney cancer. The sequencing used CD4+ or CD8+ T cells sorted from blood, collected in a trial of the OX40 agonist ivuxolimab. The chain is built from TRBV27 and TRBJ1-5; D unclear. For the CDR3, the DNA is TGTGCCAGCAGTTTTAATGTCGATCAGCCCCAGCATTTT. It is translated as CASSFNVDQPQHF.